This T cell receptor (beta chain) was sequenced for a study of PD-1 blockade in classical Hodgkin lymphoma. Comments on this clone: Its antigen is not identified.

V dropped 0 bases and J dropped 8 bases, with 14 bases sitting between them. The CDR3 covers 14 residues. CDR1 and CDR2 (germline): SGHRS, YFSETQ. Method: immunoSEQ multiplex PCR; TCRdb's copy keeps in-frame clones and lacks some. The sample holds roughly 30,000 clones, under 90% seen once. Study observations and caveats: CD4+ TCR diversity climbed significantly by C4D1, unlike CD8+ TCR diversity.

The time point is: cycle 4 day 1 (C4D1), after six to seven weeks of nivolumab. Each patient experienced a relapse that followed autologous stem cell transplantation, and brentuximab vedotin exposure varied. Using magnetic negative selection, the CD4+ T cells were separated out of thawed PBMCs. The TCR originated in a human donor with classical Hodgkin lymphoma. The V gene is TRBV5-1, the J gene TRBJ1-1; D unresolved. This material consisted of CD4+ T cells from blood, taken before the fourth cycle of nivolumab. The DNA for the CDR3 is TGCGCCAGCAGCTTGGCTGGGTTCAACTCAGAAGCTTTCTTT. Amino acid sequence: CASSLAGFNSEAFF. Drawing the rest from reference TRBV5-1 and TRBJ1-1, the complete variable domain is KAGVTQTPRYLIKTRGQQVTLSCSPISGHRSVSWYQQTPGQGLQFLFEYFSETQRNKGNFPGRFSGRQFSNSRSEMNVSTLELGDSALYLCASSLAGFNSEAFFGQGTRLTVV.